This T cell receptor beta chain was recorded in a study of T cells after yellow fever vaccination. Study as a whole: Those fractions that held only low numbers of cells were prepared using the SMART-Seq v4 Ultra Low Input RNA kit. Findings and limits, study-wide: Although the secondary response was weaker, it peaked faster, at day 5 versus 15. Only a minor proportion of clonotypes was detected across both CD4 and CD8 compartments.

A process of 5'RACE template switching, which added a universal primer site and UMIs, was used to make TCR cDNA. MiXCR, applied by TCRdb to the 5' RACE reads, yields one record per CDR3 protein. The sample consists of more than 350,000 distinct CDR3 sequences, about 9.9% of them appearing once. Trimming cost V 0 bases and J 4 bases, with 8 bases left between them. Per the germline V gene, CDR1 is GTSNPN and CDR2 is SVGIG (reference sequence). The CDR3 covers 13 residues. This clonotype was counted between two and nine times. As yet, its antigen is unknown. Sample: PBMCs, taken on the day of the first yellow fever vaccination. The receptor comes from a man in his late teens or twenties who received the YFV17D yellow fever vaccine. The rearrangement links TRBV30 to TRBJ2-3, with a weak D call TRBD1 (6 bases). The CDR3 spells CAWSVQGADTQYF. The CDR3 DNA sequence: TGTGCCTGGAGTGTACAGGGCGCAGATACGCAGTATTTT.